Following are 22 T cell receptor beta chains from one sample sequenced in a study of neurological immune-mediated disorders. In TCRdb, the 5' RACE reads were re-called with MiXCR into one record per CDR3 protein. The repertoire holds more than 25,000 distinct CDR3 sequences, with under 30% as singletons. Material for sequencing was CD4+ T cells from blood. All receptors derive from a man aged 45-65 years with HTLV-1-associated myelopathy (HAM/TSP).

This clonotype was seen many times. The V call is TRBV7-8, the J call TRBJ1-5; weak D call: TRBD1 (5 bases). V was pared by 8 bases and J by 0 bases, with 20 bases between. Germline CDR1 reads SGHVS; CDR2 reads FQNEAQ. CDR3 length: 17 residues. The CDR3 protein is CASSRGRAGASNQPQHF. The CDR3 bases are TGTGCCAGCTCTCGGGGACGCGCTGGGGCTAGCAATCAGCCCCAGCATTTT.

This clonotype was recorded many times. The rearrangement links TRBV5-1 to TRBJ2-2; D possibly corresponds to TRBD2 (5 bases). Trimming pared 6 bases from V and 6 bases from J, leaving 21 bases between. From germline, CDR1 is SGHRS and CDR2 YFSETQ. The CDR3 covers 16 residues. The CDR3 reads CASKLTGGGVSGELFF. The CDR3 bases are TGCGCCAGCAAACTCACCGGAGGAGGAGTCTCCGGGGAGCTGTTTTTT. Based on the CDR3 plus reference TRBV5-1 and TRBJ2-2, the full variable domain is KAGVTQTPRYLIKTRGQQVTLSCSPISGHRSVSWYQQTPGQGLQFLFEYFSETQRNKGNFPGRFSGRQFSNSRSEMNVSTLELGDSALYLCASKLTGGGVSGELFFGEGSRLTVL.

This clonotype was seen many times. The chain recombines TRBV6-6 with TRBJ1-1; the D is unclear. Trimming stripped 3 bases from V and 7 bases from J, with 6 bases between. The CDR3 covers 11 residues. The germline V gene encodes CDR1 MNHNY and CDR2 SVGAGI (reference sequence). In nucleotides, the CDR3 is TGTGCCAGCAGTTATCGGAGTGAAGCTTTCTTT. Amino acid sequence: CASSYRSEAFF.

This clonotype appeared many times. This rearrangement joins TRBV12-3 or TRBV12-4 to TRBJ2-6; 9 nucleotides line up with TRBD1. The CDR3 is made up of 20 amino acids. The J segment lost 0 bases and the V segment lost 3 bases, leaving 12 bases of the junction unmatched. CDR3 region: CASSFKGQGIVDSGANVLTF. DNA of the CDR3: TGTGCCAGCAGTTTTAAGGGACAGGGAATCGTCGACTCTGGGGCCAACGTCCTGACTTTC.

This clonotype was seen many times. This rearrangement joins TRBV7-3 to TRBJ1-1; possibly TRBD1 for D (6 bases). With 8 bases removed from V and 0 bases from J, the gap between germline ends came to 13 bases. CDR3 size: 14 residues. Germline V CDR1 and CDR2: SGHTA, FQGTGA. The CDR3 reads CASSRGDMNTEAFF. The CDR3 bases are TGTGCCAGCTCCCGGGGGGACATGAACACTGAAGCTTTCTTT.

The chain is built from TRBV20-1 and TRBJ2-3; 9 bases fit TRBD2. CDR3 length equals 14 residues. After removal of 5 bases from V and 0 bases from J, the junction contained 3 bases not matched to a gene. Germline values: CDR1 DFQATT, CDR2 SNEGSKA (reference sequence). The CDR3 protein is CSAQRGASTDTQYF. CDR3 nucleotides: TGCAGTGCTCAGCGGGGGGCGAGCACAGATACGCAGTATTTT.

The V and J genes are TRBV6-5 and TRBJ2-1; 7 nucleotides match TRBD2. The CDR3 loop spans 13 amino acids. J gave up 9 bases and V 2 bases, and 4 bases lay outside the gene matches. Germline V gene lookup returns CDR1 MNHEY and CDR2 SVGAGI. As DNA, the CDR3 is TGTGCCAGCAGTTACGCGAGCGGGGCTGAGCAGTTCTTC. It encodes CASSYASGAEQFF.

This clonotype was picked up many times. The gene calls are TRBV25-1 and TRBJ1-6, with TRBD1 matching over 8 bases. V dropped 6 bases and J dropped 8; count of bases not matched to a gene: 3. Germline CDR1 reads MGHDK; CDR2 reads SYGVNS. This CDR3 spans 13 amino acids. The CDR3 DNA reads as TGTGCCAGCAGACAGGGGGAGTATTCACCCCTCCACTTT. It translates to CASRQGEYSPLHF.

This clonotype was counted many times. The genes are TRBV5-1 and TRBJ2-1; D assignment may be TRBD1 or TRBD2 (6 bases each). This CDR3 has 16 amino acids. The germline CDR1 and CDR2 sequences are SGHRS and YFSETQ. Trimming removed 0 bases at V and 7 bases at J, with 17 bases between. CDR3 nucleotide sequence: TGCGCCAGCAGCTTGGCCCTACGGGGGCGCAGTAATGAGCAGTTCTTC. Translated: CASSLALRGRSNEQFF.

This clonotype appeared many times. The chain links TRBV10-3 to TRBJ2-1; 7 nucleotides match TRBD2. The germline V gene has CDR1 ENHRY and CDR2 SYGVKD. Trimming took 6 bases from V and 5 from J; bases not matched to a gene: 10. CDR3 length: 15 amino acids. The CDR3 region is CAIRTSGTMNNEQFF. In DNA, the CDR3 is TGTGCCATCAGGACCTCCGGGACTATGAACAATGAGCAGTTCTTC.

This clonotype was counted many times. The chain has TRBV3-1 and TRBJ1-5, with TRBD1 as a possible D gene (6 bases). In germline, CDR1 is LGHDT, CDR2 YNNKEL (reference sequence). This CDR3 is 16 amino acids long. V lost 1 base, J lost 6 bases, and 16 bases lay in between. CDR3 protein: CASSQGEGGLGQPQHF. In DNA, the CDR3 is TGTGCCAGCAGCCAAGGCGAGGGGGGGCTTGGTCAGCCCCAGCATTTT.

This clonotype was recorded many times. This sequence joins TRBV3-1 and TRBJ1-2, with D hard to call. Germline lookup yields CDR1 LGHDT and CDR2 YNNKEL (reference sequence). Trimming took off 1 base at V and 8 bases at J, with 8 bases between the two ends. This CDR3 is 12 amino acids long. CDR3 amino acids: CASSQVVGGYTF. CDR3 DNA sequence: TGTGCCAGCAGCCAAGTGGTCGGAGGCTACACCTTC. The full variable domain, in which reference TRBV3-1 and TRBJ1-2 provide the parts outside the CDR3, is DTAVSQTPKYLVTQMGNDKSIKCEQNLGHDTMYWYKQDSKKFLKIMFSYNNKELIINETVPNRFSPKSPDKAHLNLHINSLELGDSAVYFCASSQVVGGYTFGSGTRLTVV.

In this sample, this clonotype turned up many times. The gene calls are TRBV14 and TRBJ2-7, with 8 bases that match TRBD1. Looked up from germline, CDR1 is SGHDN and CDR2 is FVKESK. CDR3 length: 12 amino acids. The J segment lost 9 bases and the V segment lost 1 base, leaving 2 bases of the junction unmatched. The CDR3 region has the DNA TGTGCCAGCAGCCAAGCAGGGGGCAGGCAGTACTTC. It codes for CASSQAGGRQYF. The full variable domain, in which reference TRBV14 and TRBJ2-7 provide the parts outside the CDR3, is EAGVTQFPSHSVIEKGQTVTLRCDPISGHDNLYWYRRVMGKEIKFLLHFVKESKQDESGMPNNRFLAERTGGTYSTLKVQPAELEDSGVYFCASSQAGGRQYFGPGTRLTVT.

This chain connects TRBV6-6 to TRBJ1-3; the D gene is possibly TRBD1 (5 bases). V lost 5 bases and J 0 bases, leaving 8 bases between the germline ends. The CDR3 is made up of 14 amino acids. The germline V gene encodes CDR1 MNHNY and CDR2 SVGAGI (reference sequence). Here the CDR3 DNA reads TGTGCCAGCAGTCCCAGGGTCTCTGGAAACACCATATATTTT. Protein product: CASSPRVSGNTIYF.

This clonotype was seen at least ten times. The chain joins TRBV10-2 to TRBJ1-4; D is unclear. Germline CDR1 and CDR2: WSHSY and SAAADI. Trimming shortened V by 3 bases and J by 0 bases, and 11 bases separated the two germline ends. This CDR3 comprises 16 residues. CDR3 nucleotides: TGCGCCAGCAGTGAAGGCAGAATCGCAACTAATGAAAAACTGTTTTTT. Amino acids: CASSEGRIATNEKLFF.

The V gene is TRBV5-1, the J gene TRBJ1-1; D ambiguous. The CDR3 spans 15 residues. The germline V gene encodes CDR1 SGHRS and CDR2 YFSETQ. V was cut by 0 bases and J by 0 bases, with 9 bases left in between. The CDR3 region is CASSLEGRMNTEAFF. CDR3 in DNA: TGCGCCAGCAGCTTGGAGGGCCGAATGAACACTGAAGCTTTCTTT.

The chain links TRBV5-1 to TRBJ2-2, with D perhaps given as TRBD1 or TRBD2 (5 bases each). V was cut by 4 bases and J by 17 bases, with 27 bases left in between. This CDR3 has 15 amino acids. Germline V gives CDR1 SGHRS, CDR2 YFSETQ. CDR3 sequence reads: CASSLNSANTGALFF. DNA of the CDR3: TGCGCCAGCAGCCTCAACTCAGCGAACACCGGGGCGCTTTTTTTT.

This clonotype was seen repeatedly, ten times or more. V usage is TRBV18 and J usage is TRBJ2-3, with D possibly being TRBD1 (7 bases). The V end was cut by 3 bases, the J end by 1 base, with 20 bases between. This CDR3 is 18 amino acids long. Germline lookup yields CDR1 KGHSH and CDR2 LQKENI. The CDR3 reads CASSPYLGGGEGTDTQYF. In DNA form, the CDR3 reads TGTGCCAGCTCACCGTACCTCGGAGGGGGCGAAGGCACAGATACGCAGTATTTT.

This clonotype has a single count. The rearrangement joins TRBV10-3 to TRBJ2-2, with 7 bases identical to TRBD1. Losses at the gene ends were 8 bases for V and 0 bases for J; bases not matched to a gene: 3. There are 14 residues in the CDR3. In germline, CDR1 is ENHRY, CDR2 SYGVKD. CDR3: CAISGTANTGELFF. Here the CDR3 DNA reads TGTGCCATCTCCGGGACAGCGAACACCGGGGAGCTGTTTTTT.

This clonotype occurred many times. The rearrangement links TRBV20-1 to TRBJ1-5; tentatively, D is TRBD1 (5 bases). CDR3 size: 13 residues. With 1 base removed from V and 4 bases from J, the gap between germline ends came to 8 bases. The V gene's germline CDR1 is DFQATT and CDR2 SNEGSKA (reference sequence). The CDR3: CSARGGLNQPQHF. CDR3 nucleotide sequence: TGCAGTGCTAGAGGGGGGTTGAATCAGCCCCAGCATTTT.

This clonotype was picked up many times. The genes are TRBV11-2 and TRBJ2-3, with unresolved D. The CDR3 is made up of 13 amino acids. V lost 8 bases, J lost 0 bases, and 9 bases lay in between. CDR1 is SGHAT and CDR2 is FQNNGV in the germline V gene. This CDR3 reads CASRRRSTDTQYF. The CDR3 bases are TGTGCCAGCCGGCGGAGAAGCACAGATACGCAGTATTTT.

This clonotype has at least ten counts. The V gene is TRBV5-1, the J gene TRBJ2-5; D is unclear. The CDR3 is 14 residues long. Per the germline V gene, CDR1 is SGHRS and CDR2 is YFSETQ. Trimming took 4 bases from V and 5 from J, leaving 15 bases between them. CDR3 sequence reads: CASSTNGRRETQYF. The CDR3 DNA reads as TGCGCCAGCAGCACAAACGGCAGAAGGGAGACCCAGTACTTC.